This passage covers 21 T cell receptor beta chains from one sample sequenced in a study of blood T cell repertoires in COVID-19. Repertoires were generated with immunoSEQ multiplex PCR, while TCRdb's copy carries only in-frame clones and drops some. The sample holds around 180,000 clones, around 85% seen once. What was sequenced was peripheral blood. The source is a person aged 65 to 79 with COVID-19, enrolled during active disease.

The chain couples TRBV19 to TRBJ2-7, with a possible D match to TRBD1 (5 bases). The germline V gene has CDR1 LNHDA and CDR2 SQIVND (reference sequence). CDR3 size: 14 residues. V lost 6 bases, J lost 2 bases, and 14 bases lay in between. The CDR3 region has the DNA TGTGCCAGTAGAGTCCAGGGTGACGCCTACGAGCAGTACTTC. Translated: CASRVQGDAYEQYF.

In nucleotides, the CDR3 is TGTGCCAGCAGCCGGGCGGACACAACCGGGGAGCTGTTTTTT. Amino acid sequence: CASSRADTTGELFF. The rearrangement joins TRBV4-2 to TRBJ2-2; a weak D match, TRBD1 (5 bases). The germline gives CDR1 LGHNA, CDR2 YNFKEQ. This CDR3 contains 14 residues. The V and J ends lost 4 bases and 5 bases respectively, with 11 bases between them.

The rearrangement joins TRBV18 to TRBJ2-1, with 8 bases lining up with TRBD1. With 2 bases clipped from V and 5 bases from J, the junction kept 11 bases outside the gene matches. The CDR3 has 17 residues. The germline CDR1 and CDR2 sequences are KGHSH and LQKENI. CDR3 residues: CASSPRIGDRPNNEQFF. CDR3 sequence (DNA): TGTGCCAGCTCACCAAGAATAGGGGACAGGCCCAACAATGAGCAGTTCTTC.

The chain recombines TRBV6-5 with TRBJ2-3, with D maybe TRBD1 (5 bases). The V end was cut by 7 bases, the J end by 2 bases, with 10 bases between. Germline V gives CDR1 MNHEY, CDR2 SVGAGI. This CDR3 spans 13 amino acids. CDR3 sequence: CASTRAFTDTQYF. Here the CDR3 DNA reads TGTGCCAGCACCAGGGCCTTCACAGATACGCAGTATTTT.

The CDR3 DNA sequence: TGTGCCAGCCGTCCGGGAGGGGTGAACACTGAAGCTTTCTTT. It specifies CASRPGGVNTEAFF. The chain combines TRBV28 with TRBJ1-1; D may be TRBD1 (5 bases). Germline V CDR1 and CDR2: MDHEN, SYDVKM. V dropped 8 bases and J dropped 0 bases, with 13 bases sitting between them. The CDR3 is 14 residues long.

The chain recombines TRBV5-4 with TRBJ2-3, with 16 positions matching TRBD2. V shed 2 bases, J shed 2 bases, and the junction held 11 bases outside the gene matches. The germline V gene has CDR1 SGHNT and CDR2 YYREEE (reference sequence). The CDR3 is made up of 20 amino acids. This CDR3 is CASSLMTGTSGGVSTDTQYF. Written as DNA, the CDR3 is TGTGCCAGCAGCTTAATGACCGGGACTAGCGGGGGGGTCTCCACAGATACGCAGTATTTT. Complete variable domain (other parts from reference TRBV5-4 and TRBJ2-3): ETGVTQSPTHLIKTRGQQVTLRCSSQSGHNTVSWYQQALGQGPQFIFQYYREEENGRGNFPPRFSGLQFPNYSSELNVNALELDDSALYLCASSLMTGTSGGVSTDTQYFGPGTRLTVL.

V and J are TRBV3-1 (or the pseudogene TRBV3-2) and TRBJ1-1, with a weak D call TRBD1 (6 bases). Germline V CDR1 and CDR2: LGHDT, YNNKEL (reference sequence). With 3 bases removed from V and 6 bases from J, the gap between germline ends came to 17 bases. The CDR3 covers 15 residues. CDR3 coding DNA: TGTGCCAGCAGCCAGCAAAACCGGGGGGCCCCTGAAGCTTTCTTT. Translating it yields CASSQQNRGAPEAFF.

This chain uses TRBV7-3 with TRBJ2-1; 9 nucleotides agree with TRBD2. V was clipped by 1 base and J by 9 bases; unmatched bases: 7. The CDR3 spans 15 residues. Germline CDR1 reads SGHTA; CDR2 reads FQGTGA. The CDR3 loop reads CASSLMIAGDGEQFF. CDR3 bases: TGTGCCAGCAGCTTAATGATAGCGGGAGACGGTGAGCAGTTCTTC.

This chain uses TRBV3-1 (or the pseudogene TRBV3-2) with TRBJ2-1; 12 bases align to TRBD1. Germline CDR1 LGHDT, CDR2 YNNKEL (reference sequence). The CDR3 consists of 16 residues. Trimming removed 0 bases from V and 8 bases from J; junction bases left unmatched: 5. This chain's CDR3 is CASSQETGQGAHEQFF. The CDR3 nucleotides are TGTGCCAGCAGCCAAGAAACGGGACAGGGGGCACATGAGCAGTTCTTC.

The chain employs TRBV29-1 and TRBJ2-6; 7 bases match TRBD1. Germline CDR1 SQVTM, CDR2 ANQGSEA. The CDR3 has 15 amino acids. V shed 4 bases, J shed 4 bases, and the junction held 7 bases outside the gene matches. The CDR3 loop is CSVGDRDAGANVLTF. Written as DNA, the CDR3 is TGCAGCGTTGGTGACAGGGATGCCGGGGCCAACGTCCTGACTTTC. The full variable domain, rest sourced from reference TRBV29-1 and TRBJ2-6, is SAVISQKPSRDICQRGTSLTIQCQVDSQVTMMFWYRQQPGQSLTLIATANQGSEATYESGFVIDKFPISRPNLTFSTLTVSNMSPEDSSIYLCSVGDRDAGANVLTFGAGSRLTVL.

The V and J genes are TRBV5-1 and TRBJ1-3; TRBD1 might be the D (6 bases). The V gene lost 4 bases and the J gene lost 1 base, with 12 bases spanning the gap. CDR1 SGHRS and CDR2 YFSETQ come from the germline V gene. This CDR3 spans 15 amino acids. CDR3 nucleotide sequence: TGCGCCAGCAGCCAACAGGGATTGTCTGGAAACACCATATATTTT. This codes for CASSQQGLSGNTIYF.

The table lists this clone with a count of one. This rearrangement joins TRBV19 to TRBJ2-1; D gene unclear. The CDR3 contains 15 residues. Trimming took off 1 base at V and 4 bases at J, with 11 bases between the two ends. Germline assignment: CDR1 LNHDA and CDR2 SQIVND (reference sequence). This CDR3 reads CASSIAHYYYNEQFF. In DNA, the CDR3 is TGTGCCAGTAGTATAGCACACTACTATTACAATGAGCAGTTCTTC.

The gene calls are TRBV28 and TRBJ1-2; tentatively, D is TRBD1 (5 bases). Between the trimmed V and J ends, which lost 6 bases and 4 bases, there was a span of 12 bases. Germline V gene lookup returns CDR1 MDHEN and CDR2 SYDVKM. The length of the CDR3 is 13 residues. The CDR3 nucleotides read TGTGCCAGCAGCCCGACAGTGGCCTATGGCTACACCTTC. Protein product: CASSPTVAYGYTF.

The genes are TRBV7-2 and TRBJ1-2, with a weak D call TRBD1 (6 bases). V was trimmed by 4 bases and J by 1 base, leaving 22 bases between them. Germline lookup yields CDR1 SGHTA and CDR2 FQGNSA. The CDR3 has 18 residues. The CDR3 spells CASSSRAPGGGLNYGYTF. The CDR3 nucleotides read TGTGCCAGCAGCTCTAGGGCCCCCGGGGGGGGGCTTAACTATGGCTACACCTTC.

The CDR3 sequence: CAISVTGGGPDTQYF. The DNA for the CDR3 is TGTGCCATCAGTGTCACGGGGGGGGGCCCAGATACGCAGTATTTT. V gene TRBV10-3 combines with J gene TRBJ2-3; 8 positions agree with TRBD2. V shed 4 bases and J 4 bases; nucleotides not matched to a gene: 7. CDR1 and CDR2 from the germline V gene are ENHRY and SYGVKD. CDR3 length equals 15 residues.

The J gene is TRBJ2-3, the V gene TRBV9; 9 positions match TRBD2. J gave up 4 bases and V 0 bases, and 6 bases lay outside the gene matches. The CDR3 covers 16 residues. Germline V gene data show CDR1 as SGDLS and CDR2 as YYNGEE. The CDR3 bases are TGTGCCAGCAGCGTAGAGGGCGGGGGGGCGTCAGATACGCAGTATTTT. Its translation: CASSVEGGGASDTQYF.

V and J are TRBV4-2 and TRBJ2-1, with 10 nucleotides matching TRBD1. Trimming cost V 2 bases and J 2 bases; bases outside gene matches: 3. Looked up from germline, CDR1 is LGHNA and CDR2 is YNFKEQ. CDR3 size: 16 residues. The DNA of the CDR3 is TGTGCCAGCAGCCAACTAGACAGGGGGCCCTACAATGAGCAGTTCTTC. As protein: CASSQLDRGPYNEQFF.

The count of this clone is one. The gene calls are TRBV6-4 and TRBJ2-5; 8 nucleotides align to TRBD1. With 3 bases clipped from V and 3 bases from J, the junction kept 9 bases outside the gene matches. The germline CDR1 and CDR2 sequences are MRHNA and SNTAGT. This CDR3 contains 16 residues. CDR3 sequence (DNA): TGTGCCAGCAGTGAAGTGACAGGGGCGAGGAAAGAGACCCAGTACTTC. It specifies CASSEVTGARKETQYF.

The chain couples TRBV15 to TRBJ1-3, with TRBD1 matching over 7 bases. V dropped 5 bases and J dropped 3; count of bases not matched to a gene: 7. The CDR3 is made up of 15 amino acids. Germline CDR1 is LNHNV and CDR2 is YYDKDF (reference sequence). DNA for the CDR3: TGTGCCACCAGCCCAACACAGGGGTTTGGAAACACCATATATTTT. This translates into CATSPTQGFGNTIYF.

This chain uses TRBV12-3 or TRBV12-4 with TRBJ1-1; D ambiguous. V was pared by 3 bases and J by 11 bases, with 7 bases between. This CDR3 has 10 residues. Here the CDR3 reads CASSFGSAFF. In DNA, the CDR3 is TGTGCCAGCAGTTTCGGGTCCGCTTTCTTT.

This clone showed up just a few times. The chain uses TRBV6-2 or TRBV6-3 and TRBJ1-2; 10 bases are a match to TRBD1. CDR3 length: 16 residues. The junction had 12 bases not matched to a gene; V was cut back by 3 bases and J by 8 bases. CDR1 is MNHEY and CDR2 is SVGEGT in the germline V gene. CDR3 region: CASSYPDPDRGQGYTF. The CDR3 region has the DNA TGTGCCAGCAGTTATCCCGACCCCGACAGGGGGCAAGGCTACACCTTC.